Each of the 23 T cell receptor beta chains below was sequenced from the same sample in a study of cytomegalovirus exposure and HLA in healthy donors. PCR involved 60 Vbeta and 13 Jbeta primers. Generated by immunoSEQ multiplex PCR, the TCRdb table keeps only in-frame clones and is missing some. The repertoire holds 150,000 to 200,000 clones, with roughly 80% as singletons. Material: PBMCs. The receptors derive from a woman aged 50 to 65 in good health and CMV-seronegative.

The chain uses TRBV7-2 and TRBJ2-1; D perhaps matches TRBD2 (5 bases). The CDR3 spans 13 residues. From germline, CDR1 is SGHTA and CDR2 FQGNSA. The V end was cut by 4 bases, the J end by 6 bases, with 10 bases between. The CDR3 bases are TGTGCCAGCAGCTCTGGACTGGGCAATGAGCAGTTCTTC. The encoded protein is CASSSGLGNEQFF.

The J gene is TRBJ2-7, the V gene TRBV19, with TRBD1 matching over 7 bases. CDR1 and CDR2 from the germline V gene are LNHDA and SQIVND (reference sequence). V gave up 5 bases and J gave up 5 bases; unmatched junction bases: 6. This CDR3 region has 13 residues. CDR3 DNA: TGTGCCAGTAGTTTGACAGGGACCCACGAGCAGTACTTC. It yields the protein CASSLTGTHEQYF.

This clone appeared a few times. V gene TRBV6-6 combines with J gene TRBJ2-7; TRBD1 matches 7 bases. CDR1 and CDR2 from the germline V gene are MNHNY and SVGAGI (reference sequence). The CDR3 totals 14 residues. Losses at the gene ends were 2 bases for V and 1 base for J; bases not matched to a gene: 2. DNA for the CDR3: TGTGCCAGCAGTTACGACAGGGTTTCCTACGAGCAGTACTTC. Amino acids: CASSYDRVSYEQYF.

The count of this clone is one. V is TRBV28 and J is TRBJ1-4; D not certain. The CDR3 loop spans 12 amino acids. V lost 5 bases and J lost 13, with 14 bases in between. The germline CDR1 and CDR2 sequences are MDHEN and SYDVKM. CDR3 region: CASSPGLWRLFF. The CDR3 bases are TGTGCCAGCAGTCCAGGACTTTGGAGACTGTTTTTT.

The chain couples TRBV5-1 to TRBJ2-5; 9 nucleotides line up with TRBD1. The better agreement between TRBJ2-7 and the DNA end casts doubt on the J call. Germline CDR1 SGHRS, CDR2 YFSETQ. The CDR3 covers 14 residues. DNA of the CDR3: TGCGCCAGCAGCATACCGGGACAGGGAAACGAGCAGTACTTC. Protein: CASSIPGQGNEQYF.

The chain links TRBV5-1 to TRBJ1-1, with TRBD1 matching 8 bases. Trimming cost V 3 bases and J 6 bases; bases outside gene matches: 10. Germline-derived CDR1 and CDR2 are SGHRS and YFSETQ. There are 15 residues in the CDR3. CDR3 nucleotides: TGCGCCAGCAGCTCCTGGACAGGGAGGGGATCTGAAGCTTTCTTT. This sequence encodes CASSSWTGRGSEAFF.

This sequence joins TRBV29-1 and TRBJ1-2; D ambiguous. Per germline, CDR1 SQVTM and CDR2 ANQGSEA. V dropped 5 bases and J dropped 3 bases, with 10 bases sitting between them. This CDR3 region has 12 residues. The CDR3 is CSVKSQDYGYTF. CDR3 sequence (DNA): TGCAGCGTTAAGTCGCAGGACTATGGCTACACCTTC.

This clone was counted a single time. This chain uses TRBV28 with TRBJ2-7; a possible D gene is TRBD2 (6 bases). Trimming took off 2 bases at V and 2 bases at J, with 16 bases between the two ends. The CDR3 extends over 16 amino acids. Per germline, CDR1 MDHEN and CDR2 SYDVKM. CDR3: CASSLNSLGSTYEQYF. CDR3 in DNA: TGTGCCAGCAGTTTAAATTCCCTCGGGAGTACCTACGAGCAGTACTTC.

The rearrangement joins TRBV19 to TRBJ2-3, with 8 positions matching TRBD2. J was trimmed by 6 bases and V by 7 bases; bases with no gene match: 9. Per the germline V gene, CDR1 is LNHDA and CDR2 is SQIVND (reference sequence). The CDR3 is 14 amino acids. CDR3 amino acids: CASTLGLASDTQYF. The CDR3 region has the DNA TGTGCCAGTACCCTCGGACTAGCAAGTGATACGCAGTATTTT.

The V gene is TRBV27, the J gene TRBJ2-3; TRBD2 might be the D (6 bases). The CDR3 totals 15 residues. V lost 2 bases and J lost 1, with 10 bases in between. CDR1 MNHEY and CDR2 SMNVEV come from the germline V gene (reference sequence). CDR3 DNA: TGTGCCAGCAGTTTAGGGGGGTCACGCACAGATACGCAGTATTTT. The encoded protein is CASSLGGSRTDTQYF.

This sequence joins TRBV28 and TRBJ1-1; the D gene is possibly TRBD1 (5 bases). Per germline, CDR1 MDHEN and CDR2 SYDVKM. V lost 3 bases and J lost 0, with 14 bases in between. This CDR3 is 16 amino acids long. CDR3 DNA: TGTGCCAGCAGTTTTGGGAGGGGAAGGCTGAACACTGAAGCTTTCTTT. It encodes CASSFGRGRLNTEAFF.

V is TRBV15 and J is TRBJ1-5; TRBD1 agrees at 7 bases. The CDR3 has 15 amino acids. V lost 5 bases and J lost 1; bases outside the gene matches: 5. The V gene's germline CDR1 is LNHNV and CDR2 YYDKDF (reference sequence). The CDR3 loop reads CATSAQGKSNQPQHF. CDR3 DNA: TGTGCCACCAGCGCACAGGGGAAGAGCAATCAGCCCCAGCATTTT.

This clone was found a few times. The chain uses TRBV5-4 and TRBJ1-1; 8 bases are shared with TRBD1. Germline CDR1 is SGHNT and CDR2 is YYREEE (reference sequence). This CDR3 has 15 residues. V was clipped by 9 bases and J by 3 bases; unmatched bases: 13. In DNA form, the CDR3 reads TGTGCCACCTCGATCCCGACAGGGGTTCACACTGAAGCTTTCTTT. It codes for CATSIPTGVHTEAFF. Supplemented by reference TRBV5-4 and TRBJ1-1, the full variable domain reads ETGVTQSPTHLIKTRGQQVTLRCSSQSGHNTVSWYQQALGQGPQFIFQYYREEENGRGNFPPRFSGLQFPNYSSELNVNALELDDSALYLCATSIPTGVHTEAFFGQGTRLTVV.

V and J are TRBV19 and TRBJ1-2, with D tentatively TRBD1 (6 bases). The CDR3 is 15 amino acids. Trimming took 3 bases from V and 2 from J, leaving 13 bases between them. Germline V gene lookup returns CDR1 LNHDA and CDR2 SQIVND (reference sequence). In DNA, the CDR3 is TGTGCCAGTAGTATCGGGAAGGGGGGGAACTATGGCTACACCTTC. Translation: CASSIGKGGNYGYTF. The full variable domain, rest sourced from reference TRBV19 and TRBJ1-2, is DGGITQSPKYLFRKEGQNVTLSCEQNLNHDAMYWYRQDPGQGLRLIYYSQIVNDFQKGDIAEGYSVSREKKESFPLTVTSAQKNPTAFYLCASSIGKGGNYGYTFGSGTRLTVV.

This chain links TRBV7-2 with TRBJ2-3; 11 nucleotides line up with TRBD1. V lost 6 bases to trimming and J lost 1 base; unmatched junction nucleotides: 3. The CDR3 runs 15 residues. Per germline, CDR1 SGHTA and CDR2 FQGNSA. This chain's CDR3 is CASRRGQGGTDTQYF. DNA for the CDR3: TGTGCCAGCAGACGGGGACAGGGGGGCACAGATACGCAGTATTTT.

The genes are TRBV7-2 and TRBJ2-2; no definite D call. The germline V gene has CDR1 SGHTA and CDR2 FQGNSA. Trimming took 6 bases from V and 7 from J, leaving 9 bases between them. This CDR3 comprises 12 residues. This CDR3 reads CASRRVIGELFF. The CDR3 DNA follows: TGTGCCAGCAGACGAGTAATCGGGGAGCTGTTTTTT.

The CDR3 protein is CASSPGTDYNEQFF. CDR3 nucleotides: TGTGCCAGCAGCCCCGGGACTGATTACAATGAGCAGTTCTTC. The V gene is TRBV6-5, the J gene TRBJ2-1; a weak D match, TRBD2 (6 bases). This CDR3 is built from 14 residues. Trimming shortened V by 6 bases and J by 4 bases, and 13 bases separated the two germline ends. CDR1 is MNHEY, CDR2 SVGAGI, per germline.

This clone was counted once. The V and J genes are TRBV7-6 and TRBJ2-1, with 7 bases identical to TRBD2. V gave up 4 bases and J gave up 0 bases; unmatched junction bases: 12. Germline CDR1 and CDR2: SGHVS and FNYEAQ. The CDR3 runs to 18 residues. CDR3 loop: CASSSISNSGHSYNEQFF. The CDR3 nucleotides read TGTGCCAGCAGCTCAATATCCAATAGCGGGCACTCCTACAATGAGCAGTTCTTC.

V gene TRBV7-3 combines with J gene TRBJ2-3, with 11 bases identical to TRBD1. This CDR3 comprises 15 residues. V shed 4 bases, J shed 3 bases, and the junction held 3 bases outside the gene matches. Germline V gives CDR1 SGHTA, CDR2 FQGTGA. CDR3 amino acids: CASSYGTGGTDTQYF. CDR3 coding DNA: TGTGCCAGCAGCTACGGGACAGGGGGAACAGATACGCAGTATTTT.

The chain is built from TRBV2 and TRBJ1-1; 11 bases match TRBD1. V dropped 4 bases and J dropped 11; count of bases not matched to a gene: 6. The CDR3 has 13 amino acids. Germline CDR1 reads SNHLY; CDR2 reads FYNNEI. The CDR3 nucleotides are TGTGCCAGCAGTGGGACAGGGGGCATGGCGGCTTTCTTT. Its translation: CASSGTGGMAAFF.

The sample holds a few counts of this clone. V and J are TRBV6-1 and TRBJ2-5; TRBD1 aligns across 7 bases. This CDR3 contains 15 residues. The germline V gene has CDR1 MNHNS and CDR2 SASEGT. V gave up 4 bases and J gave up 1 base; unmatched junction bases: 6. CDR3 nucleotide sequence: TGTGCCAGCAGTGTTGACAGGGTTTCCCAAGAGACCCAGTACTTC. As protein: CASSVDRVSQETQYF.

This clone was seen just once. This chain links TRBV27 with TRBJ1-4; 7 nucleotides match TRBD1. CDR3 size: 14 residues. Germline V gives CDR1 MNHEY, CDR2 SMNVEV (reference sequence). V trimming: 6 bases; J trimming: 6 bases; junction bases outside the gene matches: 7. The CDR3 sequence: CASSRQGRDEKLFF. DNA for the CDR3: TGTGCCAGCAGCCGACAGGGTAGGGATGAAAAACTGTTTTTT.

The rearrangement uses TRBV7-2 and TRBJ2-7, with D possibly being TRBD1 (6 bases). The CDR3 covers 17 residues. Trimming stripped 1 base from V and 0 bases from J, with 16 bases between. In germline, CDR1 is SGHTA, CDR2 FQGNSA. The CDR3 is CASSLGYGGGLSYEQYF. The CDR3 DNA is TGTGCCAGCAGCTTAGGTTATGGGGGCGGCCTCTCCTACGAGCAGTACTTC.